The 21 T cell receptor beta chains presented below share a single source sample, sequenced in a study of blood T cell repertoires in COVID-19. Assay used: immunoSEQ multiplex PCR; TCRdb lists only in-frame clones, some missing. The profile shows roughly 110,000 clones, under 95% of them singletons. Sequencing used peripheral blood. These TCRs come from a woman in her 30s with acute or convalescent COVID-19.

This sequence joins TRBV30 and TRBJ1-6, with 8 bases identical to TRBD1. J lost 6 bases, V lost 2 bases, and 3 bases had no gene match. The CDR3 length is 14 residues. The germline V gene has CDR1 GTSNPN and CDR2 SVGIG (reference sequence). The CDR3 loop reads CAWSQDRANSPLHF. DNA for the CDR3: TGTGCCTGGAGTCAGGACAGGGCTAATTCACCCCTCCACTTT.

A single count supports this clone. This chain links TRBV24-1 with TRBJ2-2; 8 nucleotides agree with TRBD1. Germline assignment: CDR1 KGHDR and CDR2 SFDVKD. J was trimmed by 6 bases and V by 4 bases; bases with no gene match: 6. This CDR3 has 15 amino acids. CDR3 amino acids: CATSDTKQGAGELFF. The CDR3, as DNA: TGTGCCACCAGTGACACTAAACAGGGGGCCGGGGAGCTGTTTTTT.

Here the CDR3 DNA reads TGTGCCAGTAGTTCTATTGGAAACACCATATATTTT. This gives the protein CASSSIGNTIYF. The chain employs TRBV19 and TRBJ1-3; D unclear. V was pared by 5 bases and J by 3 bases, with 5 bases between. The CDR3 loop spans 12 amino acids. Germline lookup yields CDR1 LNHDA and CDR2 SQIVND (reference sequence).

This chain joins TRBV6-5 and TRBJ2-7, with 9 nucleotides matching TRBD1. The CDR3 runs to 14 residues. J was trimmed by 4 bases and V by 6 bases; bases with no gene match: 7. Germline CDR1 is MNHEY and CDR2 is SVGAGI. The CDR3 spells CASRDGQGLYEQYF. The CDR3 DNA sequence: TGTGCCAGCAGGGACGGACAGGGGTTGTACGAGCAGTACTTC.

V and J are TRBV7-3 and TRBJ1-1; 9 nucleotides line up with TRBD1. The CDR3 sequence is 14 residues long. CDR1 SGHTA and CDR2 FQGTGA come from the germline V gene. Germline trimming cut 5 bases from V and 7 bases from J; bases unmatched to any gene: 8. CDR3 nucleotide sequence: TGTGCCAGCAGCCCTGGACAGGGGAGGGTTGAAGCTTTCTTT. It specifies CASSPGQGRVEAFF.

In DNA, the CDR3 is TGCGCCAGCAGCTTCCGGGGGGGTATACAAGAGACCCAGTACTTC. Translated, it gives CASSFRGGIQETQYF. The chain recombines TRBV5-1 with TRBJ2-5; 8 bases fit TRBD2. Germline CDR1 is SGHRS and CDR2 is YFSETQ. CDR3 length: 15 residues. V lost 2 bases to trimming and J lost 2 bases; unmatched junction nucleotides: 5.

The CDR3: CASSFTGGTYEQYF. The CDR3 DNA sequence: TGTGCCAGCAGCTTTACAGGGGGGACCTACGAGCAGTACTTC. The chain couples TRBV11-2 to TRBJ2-7; 8 nucleotides match TRBD1. This CDR3 is 14 amino acids long. V dropped 3 bases and J dropped 2; count of bases not matched to a gene: 3. Germline loops: CDR1 SGHAT, CDR2 FQNNGV. Looking up the rest from reference TRBV11-2 and TRBJ2-7 gives the full variable domain: EAGVAQSPRYKIIEKRQSVAFWCNPISGHATLYWYQQILGQGPKLLIQFQNNGVVDDSQLPKDRFSAERLKGVDSTLKIQPAKLEDSAVYLCASSFTGGTYEQYFGPGTRLTVT.

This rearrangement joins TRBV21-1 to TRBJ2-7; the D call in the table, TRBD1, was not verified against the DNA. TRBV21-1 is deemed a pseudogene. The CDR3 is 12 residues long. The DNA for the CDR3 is TGTGCCAGCAGCGAACAGCCCTACGAGCAGTACTTC. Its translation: CASSEQPYEQYF.

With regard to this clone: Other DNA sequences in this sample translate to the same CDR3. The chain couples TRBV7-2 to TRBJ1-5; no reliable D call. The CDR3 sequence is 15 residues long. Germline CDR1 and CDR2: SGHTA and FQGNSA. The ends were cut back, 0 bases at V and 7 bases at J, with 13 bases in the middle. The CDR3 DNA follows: TGTGCCAGCAGCTTAGCGGGGAGGGTGGGGCAGCCCCAGCATTTT. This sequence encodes CASSLAGRVGQPQHF.

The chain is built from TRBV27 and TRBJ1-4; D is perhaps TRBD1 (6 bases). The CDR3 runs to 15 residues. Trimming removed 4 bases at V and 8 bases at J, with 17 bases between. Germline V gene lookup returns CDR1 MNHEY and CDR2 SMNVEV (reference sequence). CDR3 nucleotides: TGTGCCAGCAGTTCAGGCGGGGGGCACGTAGAAAAACTGTTTTTT. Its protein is CASSSGGGHVEKLFF.

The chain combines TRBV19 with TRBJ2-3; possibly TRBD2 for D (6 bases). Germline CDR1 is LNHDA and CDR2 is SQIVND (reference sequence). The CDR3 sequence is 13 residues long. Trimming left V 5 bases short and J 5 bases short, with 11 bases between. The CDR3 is CASSVASVDTQYF. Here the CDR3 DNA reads TGTGCCAGTAGTGTAGCTAGCGTAGATACGCAGTATTTT.

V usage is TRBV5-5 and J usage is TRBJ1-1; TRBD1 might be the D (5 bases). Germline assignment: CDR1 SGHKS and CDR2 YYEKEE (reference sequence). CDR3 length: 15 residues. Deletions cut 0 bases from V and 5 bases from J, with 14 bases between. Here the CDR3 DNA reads TGTGCCAGCAGCTTGGGGTTAGGGGTGTATACTGAAGCTTTCTTT. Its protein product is CASSLGLGVYTEAFF.

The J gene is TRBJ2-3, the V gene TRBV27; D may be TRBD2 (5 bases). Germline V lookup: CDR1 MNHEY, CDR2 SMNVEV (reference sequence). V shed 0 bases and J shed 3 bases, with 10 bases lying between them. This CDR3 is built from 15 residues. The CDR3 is CASSLSDGETDTQYF. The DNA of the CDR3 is TGTGCCAGCAGTTTATCGGACGGGGAGACAGATACGCAGTATTTT.

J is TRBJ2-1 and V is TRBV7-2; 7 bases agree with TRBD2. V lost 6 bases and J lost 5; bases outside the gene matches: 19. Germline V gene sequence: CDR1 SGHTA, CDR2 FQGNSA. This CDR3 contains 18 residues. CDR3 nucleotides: TGTGCCAGCAGTAAGAGAATTGGCGGGAGCGCGAGGAACAATGAGCAGTTCTTC. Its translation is CASSKRIGGSARNNEQFF.

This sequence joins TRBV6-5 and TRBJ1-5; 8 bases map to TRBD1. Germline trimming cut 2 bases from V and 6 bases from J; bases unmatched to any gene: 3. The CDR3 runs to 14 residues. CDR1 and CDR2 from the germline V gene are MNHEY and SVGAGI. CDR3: CASSYTTGAQPQHF. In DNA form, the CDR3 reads TGTGCCAGCAGTTACACGACAGGGGCTCAGCCCCAGCATTTT.

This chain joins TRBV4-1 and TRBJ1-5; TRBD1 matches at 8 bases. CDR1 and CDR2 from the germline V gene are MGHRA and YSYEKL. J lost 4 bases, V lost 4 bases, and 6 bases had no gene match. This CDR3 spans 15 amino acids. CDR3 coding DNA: TGCGCCAGCAGCCCACAGGACAGGGCTAATCAGCCCCAGCATTTT. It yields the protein CASSPQDRANQPQHF.

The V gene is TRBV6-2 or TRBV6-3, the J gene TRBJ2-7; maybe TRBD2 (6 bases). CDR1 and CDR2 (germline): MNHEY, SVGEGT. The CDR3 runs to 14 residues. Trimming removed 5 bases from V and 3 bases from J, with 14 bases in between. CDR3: CASSRTSTNYEQYF. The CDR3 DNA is TGTGCCAGCAGTCGCACTAGCACAAACTACGAGCAGTACTTC.

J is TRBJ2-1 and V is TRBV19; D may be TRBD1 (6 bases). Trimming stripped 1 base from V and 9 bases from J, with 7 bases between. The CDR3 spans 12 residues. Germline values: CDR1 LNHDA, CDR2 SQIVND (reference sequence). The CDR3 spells CASSIGGLEQFF. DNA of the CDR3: TGTGCCAGTAGTATAGGGGGGCTTGAGCAGTTCTTC.

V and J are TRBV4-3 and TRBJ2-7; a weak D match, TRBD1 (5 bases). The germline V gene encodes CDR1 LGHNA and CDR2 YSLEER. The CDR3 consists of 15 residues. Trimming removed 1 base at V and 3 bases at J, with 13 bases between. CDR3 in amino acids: CASSQVTARGYEQYF. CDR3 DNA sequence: TGCGCCAGCAGCCAAGTGACGGCAAGGGGCTACGAGCAGTACTTC.

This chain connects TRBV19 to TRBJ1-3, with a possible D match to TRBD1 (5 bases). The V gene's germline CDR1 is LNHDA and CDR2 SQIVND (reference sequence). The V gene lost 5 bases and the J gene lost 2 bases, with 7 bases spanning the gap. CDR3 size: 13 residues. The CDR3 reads CASSQGPGNTIYF. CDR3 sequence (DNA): TGTGCCAGTAGTCAGGGCCCTGGAAACACCATATATTTT.

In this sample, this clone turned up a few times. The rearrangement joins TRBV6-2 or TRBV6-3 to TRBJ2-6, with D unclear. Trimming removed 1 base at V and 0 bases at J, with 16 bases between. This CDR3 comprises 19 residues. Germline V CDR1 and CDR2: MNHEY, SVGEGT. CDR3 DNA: TGTGCCAGCAGTTACTTACGTACTGCGGATTACTCTGGGGCCAACGTCCTGACTTTC. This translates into CASSYLRTADYSGANVLTF.